This TCR beta chain was obtained from a study of identical twins. Each donor (without exception) was a healthy Caucasian. V lost 4 bases and J 2 bases, leaving 15 bases between the germline ends. Germline CDR1 is ENHRY and CDR2 is SYGVKD. The CDR3 loop spans 15 amino acids. Turning to this clonotype: The antigen is unknown.

Through template switching, a universal primer site was introduced, and the cDNA contained unique molecular identifiers. TCRdb called the 5' RACE reads again in MiXCR, with one record for every CDR3 protein. The data contain about 250,000 distinct CDR3 sequences, 6.5% to 9.5% of them singletons. Whole-study results and caveats: It was cross-sectional statistical analysis, not following the same donors, that the conclusions relied on.

Another study also made use of these data, one on yellow fever vaccine responses in identical twins. That report adds: Reported findings indicate that twins' vaccine T cell responses seemed partially convergent, partially personalized.

This sequence joins TRBV10-3 and TRBJ2-7; the D gene is possibly TRBD1 (5 bases). This TCR was sampled from a woman between 18 and 29 years old in good health. Source material: CD8+ T cells sorted from blood. CDR3: CAISGSRVMAYEQYF. For the CDR3, the DNA is TGTGCCATCAGTGGATCCAGGGTTATGGCCTACGAGCAGTACTTC.